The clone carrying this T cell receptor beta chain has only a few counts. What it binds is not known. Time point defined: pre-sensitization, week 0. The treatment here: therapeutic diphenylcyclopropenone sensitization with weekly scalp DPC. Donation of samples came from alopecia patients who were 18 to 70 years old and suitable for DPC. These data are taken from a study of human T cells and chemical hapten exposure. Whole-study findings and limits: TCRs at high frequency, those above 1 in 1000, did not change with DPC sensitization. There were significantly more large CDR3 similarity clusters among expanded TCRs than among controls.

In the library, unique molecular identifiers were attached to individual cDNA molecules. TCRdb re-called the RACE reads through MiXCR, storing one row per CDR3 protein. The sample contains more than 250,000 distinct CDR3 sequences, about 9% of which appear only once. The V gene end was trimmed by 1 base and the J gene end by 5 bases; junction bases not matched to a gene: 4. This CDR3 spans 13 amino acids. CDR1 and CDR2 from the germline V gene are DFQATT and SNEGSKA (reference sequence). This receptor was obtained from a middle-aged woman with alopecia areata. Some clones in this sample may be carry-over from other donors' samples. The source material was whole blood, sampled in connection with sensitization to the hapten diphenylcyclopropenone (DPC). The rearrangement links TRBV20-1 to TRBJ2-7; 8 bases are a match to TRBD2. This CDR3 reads CSARVSGSHEQYF. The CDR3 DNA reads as TGCAGTGCTAGAGTCAGCGGGAGCCACGAGCAGTACTTC.